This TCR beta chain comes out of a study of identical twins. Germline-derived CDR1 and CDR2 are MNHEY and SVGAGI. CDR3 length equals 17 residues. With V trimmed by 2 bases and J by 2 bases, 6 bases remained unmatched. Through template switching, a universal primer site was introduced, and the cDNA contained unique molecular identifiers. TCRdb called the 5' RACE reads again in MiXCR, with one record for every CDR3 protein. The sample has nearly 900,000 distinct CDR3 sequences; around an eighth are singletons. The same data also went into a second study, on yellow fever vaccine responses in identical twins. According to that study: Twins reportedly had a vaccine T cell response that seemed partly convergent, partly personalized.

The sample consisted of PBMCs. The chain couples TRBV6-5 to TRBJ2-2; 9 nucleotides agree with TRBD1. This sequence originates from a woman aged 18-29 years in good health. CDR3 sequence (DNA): TGTGCCAGCAGTTACGCCGGGACAGGGCATAACACCGGGGAGCTGTTTTTT. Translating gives CASSYAGTGHNTGELFF.